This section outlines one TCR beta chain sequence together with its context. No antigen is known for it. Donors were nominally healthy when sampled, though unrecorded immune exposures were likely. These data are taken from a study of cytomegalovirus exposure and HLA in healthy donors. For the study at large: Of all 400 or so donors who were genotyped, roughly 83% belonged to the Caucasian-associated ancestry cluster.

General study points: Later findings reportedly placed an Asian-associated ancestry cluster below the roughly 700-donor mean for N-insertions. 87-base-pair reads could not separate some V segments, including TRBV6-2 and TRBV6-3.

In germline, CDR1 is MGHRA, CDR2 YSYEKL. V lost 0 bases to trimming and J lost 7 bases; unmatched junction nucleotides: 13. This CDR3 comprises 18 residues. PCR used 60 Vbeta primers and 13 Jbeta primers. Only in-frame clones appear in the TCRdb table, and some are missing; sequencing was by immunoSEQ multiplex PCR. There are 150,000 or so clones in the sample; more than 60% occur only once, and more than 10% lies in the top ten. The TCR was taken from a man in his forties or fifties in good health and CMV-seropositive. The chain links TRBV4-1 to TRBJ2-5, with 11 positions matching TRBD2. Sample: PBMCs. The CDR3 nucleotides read TGCGCCAGCAGCCAAGAGAGACATAGCGGGAGGGCCTACGGGACCCAGTACTTC. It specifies CASSQERHSGRAYGTQYF.